Listed here are 10 T cell receptor beta chains from one sample, sequenced in a study of T cell repertoires in cytomegalovirus infection. MiXCR was run by TCRdb on the reads, yielding one entry per CDR3 protein. The table records about 400,000 distinct CDR3 sequences, about 35% of them present only once. Their antigens are not known. The specimen was cultured PBMCs, collected from culture after CMV antigen stimulation. The receptors stem from a human donor in good health (CMV status not recorded). Some clones in this sample may be carry-over from other donors' samples.

This clonotype was seen a single time. The rearrangement links TRBV6-6 to TRBJ1-1; 10 bases map to TRBD1. Germline CDR1 MNHNY, CDR2 SVGAGI (reference sequence). The V segment lost 7 bases and the J segment 1 base; nucleotides outside the gene matches: 15. The CDR3 runs 18 residues. This chain's CDR3 is CASTSFRRTGGGNTEAFF. CDR3 DNA sequence: TGTGCCAGCACCTCCTTTAGAAGGACAGGGGGTGGGAACACTGAAGCTTTCTTT.

The V call is TRBV11-2, the J call TRBJ1-1, with TRBD1 identical over 10 bases. Germline V lookup: CDR1 SGHAT, CDR2 FQNNGV. The CDR3 length is 16 residues. The V and J ends lost 6 bases and 6 bases, in that order; junction bases with no gene match: 13. As DNA, the CDR3 is TGTGCCAGCAGGCGGGACAGGGGAGGGCTGGGGGCTGAAGCTTTCTTT. Encoded protein: CASRRDRGGLGAEAFF.

This clonotype showed up just a few times. The rearrangement links TRBV6-1 to TRBJ1-6; possible D gene TRBD1, 5 bases. The CDR3 is 15 residues long. Trimming stripped 7 bases from V and 6 bases from J, with 16 bases between. Germline CDR1 reads MNHNS; CDR2 reads SASEGT. In DNA, the CDR3 is TGTGCCAGCACCTACCAGGGACGTCCTAATTCACCCCTCCACTTT. This translates into CASTYQGRPNSPLHF.

This chain connects TRBV2 to TRBJ1-6; the D gene is possibly TRBD1 (5 bases). The germline gives CDR1 SNHLY, CDR2 FYNNEI. V lost 4 bases and J 6 bases, leaving 13 bases between the germline ends. This CDR3 contains 15 residues. CDR3 sequence reads: CASSVLGTVNSPLHF. As DNA, the CDR3 is TGTGCCAGCAGTGTCCTCGGGACGGTTAATTCACCCCTCCACTTT.

The chain employs TRBV15 and TRBJ1-1; the D is unclear. This CDR3 is built from 18 residues. Germline-derived CDR1 and CDR2 are LNHNV and YYDKDF (reference sequence). V was cut by 4 bases and J by 3 bases, with 24 bases left in between. The CDR3 loop reads CATSTPHPTLSGYTEAFF. The CDR3 bases are TGTGCCACCAGCACACCTCATCCAACCCTGTCGGGGTACACTGAAGCTTTCTTT.

This clonotype was observed a handful of times. The chain links TRBV4-2 to TRBJ2-7; a weak D match, TRBD1 (6 bases). CDR1 LGHNA and CDR2 YNFKEQ come from the germline V gene. The CDR3 totals 17 residues. Trimming stripped 4 bases from V and 5 bases from J, with 24 bases between. CDR3 DNA sequence: TGTGCCAGCAGCCGTAACCTGGGGGCGGCGGGCCCCGACGAGCAGTACTTC. This encodes CASSRNLGAAGPDEQYF.

The chain has TRBV27 and TRBJ2-3; possible D gene TRBD2, 6 bases. Trimming stripped 3 bases from V and 2 bases from J, with 12 bases between. The CDR3 contains 15 residues. CDR1 is MNHEY and CDR2 is SMNVEV in the germline V gene (reference sequence). The CDR3 bases are TGTGCCAGCAGTTTTCTAGCGCCTCCCACAGATACGCAGTATTTT. Translating gives CASSFLAPPTDTQYF.

The V call is TRBV7-1, the J call TRBJ1-2, with 8 bases fitting TRBD1. TRBV7-1 is an ORF, with its function uncertain. There are 16 residues in the CDR3. J lost 1 base, V lost 5 bases, and 9 bases had no gene match. The CDR3 loop is CASSNRTGNSNYGYTF. The CDR3 DNA reads TGTGCCAGCAGCAACCGGACAGGGAATAGTAACTATGGCTACACCTTC.

This clonotype appeared a few times. The chain couples TRBV7-6 to TRBJ2-1, with 10 bases identical to TRBD2. CDR1 is SGHVS, CDR2 FNYEAQ, per germline. V lost 4 bases to trimming and J lost 2 bases; unmatched junction nucleotides: 8. CDR3 size: 17 residues. In DNA form, the CDR3 reads TGTGCCAGCAGCTCCCTTTCTAGCGGGAGAACCTACAATGAGCAGTTCTTC. It is translated as CASSSLSSGRTYNEQFF.

The J gene is TRBJ1-4, the V gene TRBV7-2; D remains unclear. Trimming took off 2 bases at V and 0 bases at J, with 10 bases between the two ends. Germline values: CDR1 SGHTA, CDR2 FQGNSA. This CDR3 is built from 16 residues. CDR3 DNA: TGTGCCAGCAGCTTAAGGGCCAGTGCAACTAATGAAAAACTGTTTTTT. As protein: CASSLRASATNEKLFF.